This T cell receptor (beta chain) was profiled in a study of blood T cell repertoires in COVID-19. The overall study: The origin of the acute and convalescent COVID-19 samples was the United States, Italy and Spain. T cells, B-cell-depleted T cells, or PBMCs provided the cDNA or gDNA that served as material.

Produced via immunoSEQ multiplex PCR; TCRdb's table is partial and in-frame only. The data hold a few hundred thousand clones, with roughly nine tenths observed a single time. Participants came from fewer than 25 US areas, aged about 18 to 100 years. Allocation to cohorts depended on clinical history reported by the participants. Germline V CDR1 and CDR2: SGHAT, FQNNGV. V dropped 3 bases and J dropped 8; count of bases not matched to a gene: 7. The CDR3 runs 16 residues. The receptor comes from a woman in her 50s who had recovered from COVID-19. The chain combines TRBV11-2 with TRBJ2-1; 13 bases fit TRBD2. Sequences were obtained from PBMCs or T cells enriched from blood (not recorded which). The CDR3 nucleotides are TGTGCCAGCAGCTTCTGGACTAGCGGGAGTCTCGATGAGCAGTTCTTC. It specifies CASSFWTSGSLDEQFF. The whole variable domain, filled in from reference TRBV11-2 and TRBJ2-1, reads EAGVAQSPRYKIIEKRQSVAFWCNPISGHATLYWYQQILGQGPKLLIQFQNNGVVDDSQLPKDRFSAERLKGVDSTLKIQPAKLEDSAVYLCASSFWTSGSLDEQFFGPGTRLTVL.